These 23 T cell receptor beta chains share one sample of origin, sequenced in a study of CD8+ T cells in alopecia areata. Following extraction, RNA underwent reverse transcription to cDNA, which served as the sequencing template. The assay was immunoSEQ multiplex PCR, and TCRdb's table has in-frame clones only and misses some. The table records about 250,000 clones, 67% of them present only once. The sequenced sample was CD4+ T cells sorted from blood, obtained at week 0. These receptors originate from a human donor with alopecia areata.

The rearrangement joins TRBV10-3 to TRBJ1-4, with D perhaps TRBD1 (5 bases). Looked up from germline, CDR1 is ENHRY and CDR2 is SYGVKD. There are 12 residues in the CDR3. Trimming removed 8 bases at V and 6 bases at J, with 10 bases between. CDR3 bases: TGTGCCATCCGGGGGGTAGATGAAAAACTGTTTTTT. Protein sequence: CAIRGVDEKLFF.

In DNA, the CDR3 is TGCAGCGTTGCAAGGGCCATGAACACTGAAGCTTTCTTT. Protein: CSVARAMNTEAFF. This rearrangement joins TRBV29-1 to TRBJ1-1; D unclear. This CDR3 has 13 amino acids. Germline V lookup: CDR1 SQVTM, CDR2 ANQGSEA. The V end lost 4 bases, the J end lost 0 bases, and 9 bases lay between the germline ends.

The count of this clone is one. This chain uses TRBV5-1 with TRBJ2-7; D gene unclear. The CDR3 runs 15 residues. Germline V gene lookup returns CDR1 SGHRS and CDR2 YFSETQ. V was cut by 0 bases and J by 1 base, with 11 bases left in between. CDR3 nucleotide sequence: TGCGCCAGCAGCTTGGTGTCGCAAGGGTCCTACGAGCAGTACTTC. Amino acid sequence: CASSLVSQGSYEQYF.

This chain links TRBV18 with TRBJ1-1, with 7 bases lining up with TRBD1. With 3 bases clipped from V and 5 bases from J, the junction kept 9 bases outside the gene matches. Germline V gene sequence: CDR1 KGHSH, CDR2 LQKENI. This CDR3 contains 15 residues. CDR3 in amino acids: CASSPRQGVGTEAFF. CDR3 bases: TGTGCCAGCTCACCTCGACAGGGAGTTGGAACTGAAGCTTTCTTT.

Here the CDR3 reads CSAGGLGGYTF. DNA for the CDR3: TGCAGTGCCGGTGGCCTTGGAGGCTACACCTTC. The rearrangement joins TRBV20-1 to TRBJ1-2; no reliable D call. CDR3 size: 11 residues. V was clipped by 6 bases and J by 8 bases, with 13 bases between them. Germline CDR1 DFQATT, CDR2 SNEGSKA (reference sequence).

This clone was seen a few times. The chain employs TRBV29-1 and TRBJ1-5; D possibly corresponds to TRBD1 (5 bases). Germline CDR1 and CDR2: SQVTM and ANQGSEA. This CDR3 contains 12 residues. Deletions cut 4 bases from V and 8 bases from J, with 12 bases between. CDR3 amino acids: CSVGGAGKPQHF. In DNA form, the CDR3 reads TGCAGCGTTGGGGGAGCAGGGAAGCCCCAGCATTTT.

The chain employs TRBV30 and TRBJ2-7, with 7 nucleotides matching TRBD1. The CDR3 is 13 residues long. The germline CDR1 and CDR2 sequences are GTSNPN and SVGIG (reference sequence). With V trimmed by 1 base and J by 2 bases, 2 bases remained unmatched. The CDR3 reads CAWSDQGAYEQYF. CDR3 nucleotide sequence: TGTGCCTGGAGTGACCAGGGGGCCTACGAGCAGTACTTC.

The chain is built from TRBV6-1 and TRBJ2-7; no firm D call. Germline CDR1 reads MNHNS; CDR2 reads SASEGT. CDR3 size: 12 residues. With 5 bases removed from V and 9 bases from J, the gap between germline ends came to 14 bases. The CDR3 loop is CASSPPGVAQYF. CDR3 nucleotide sequence: TGTGCCAGCAGTCCTCCCGGCGTGGCGCAGTACTTC.

In its sample, this clone was seen a few times. The chain carries TRBV23-1 and TRBJ2-4, with D uncertain. TRBV23-1 has ORF status, its function being uncertain. The length of the CDR3 is 13 residues. Trimming took off 3 bases at V and 8 bases at J, with 11 bases between the two ends. CDR3 residues: CASSQARPDIQYF. As DNA, the CDR3 is TGCGCCAGCAGTCAGGCCCGGCCGGACATTCAGTACTTC.

J is TRBJ2-6 and V is TRBV5-1, with D possibly called TRBD1 or TRBD2 (6 bases each). The CDR3 sequence is 15 residues long. CDR1 is SGHRS, CDR2 YFSETQ, per germline. Trimming stripped 5 bases from V and 0 bases from J, with 9 bases between. This CDR3 is CASSWGASGANVLTF. CDR3 coding DNA: TGCGCCAGCAGTTGGGGGGCCTCTGGGGCCAACGTCCTGACTTTC. The entire variable domain, with the rest obtained from reference TRBV5-1 and TRBJ2-6, is as follows: KAGVTQTPRYLIKTRGQQVTLSCSPISGHRSVSWYQQTPGQGLQFLFEYFSETQRNKGNFPGRFSGRQFSNSRSEMNVSTLELGDSALYLCASSWGASGANVLTFGAGSRLTVL.

The V gene is TRBV7-3, the J gene TRBJ2-1; D unclear. This CDR3 is 15 amino acids long. The germline gives CDR1 SGHTA, CDR2 FQGTGA. Trimming cost V 2 bases and J 2 bases, with 10 bases left between them. CDR3 nucleotide sequence: TGTGCCAGCAGCTTAGGACCACCCGCCTACAATGAGCAGTTCTTC. It encodes CASSLGPPAYNEQFF.

The rearrangement uses TRBV5-6 and TRBJ2-2; the D is unclear. There are 13 residues in the CDR3. CDR1 and CDR2 from the germline V gene are SGHDT and YYEEEE. Trimming removed 5 bases at V and 0 bases at J, with 5 bases between. CDR3 DNA sequence: TGTGCCAGCAGACGGACGAACACCGGGGAGCTGTTTTTT. Its protein product is CASRRTNTGELFF.

This clone has only a few counts. This sequence joins TRBV6-5 and TRBJ1-2, with a possible D match to TRBD1 (5 bases). V lost 4 bases, J lost 4 bases, and 13 bases lay in between. Germline CDR1 MNHEY, CDR2 SVGAGI. This CDR3 has 14 amino acids. This chain's CDR3 is CASSSSGAIYGYTF. Written as DNA, the CDR3 is TGTGCCAGCAGTTCCTCTGGGGCCATCTATGGCTACACCTTC.

This chain connects TRBV30 to TRBJ2-5, with TRBD2 matching 10 bases. The ends lost 4 bases at V and 5 bases at J; junction bases unmatched: 7. This CDR3 comprises 14 residues. The germline gives CDR1 GTSNPN, CDR2 SVGIG (reference sequence). The CDR3 protein is CAWTSGGAVETQYF. Here the CDR3 DNA reads TGTGCCTGGACCAGCGGGGGGGCCGTGGAGACCCAGTACTTC.

Remarks on this clone: The sample contains more than one DNA sequence encoding this CDR3. The chain combines TRBV6-5 with TRBJ1-2; TRBD1 agrees at 7 bases. The V gene's germline CDR1 is MNHEY and CDR2 SVGAGI. CDR3 size: 13 residues. V shed 6 bases, J shed 4 bases, and the junction held 5 bases outside the gene matches. Here the CDR3 reads CASRTGASYGYTF. In DNA form, the CDR3 reads TGTGCCAGCAGAACAGGGGCGAGCTATGGCTACACCTTC.

The V call is TRBV30, the J call TRBJ2-1; TRBD2 aligns across 8 bases. The CDR3 loop spans 15 amino acids. The V and J ends lost 3 bases and 1 base, in that order; junction bases with no gene match: 5. Per the germline V gene, CDR1 is GTSNPN and CDR2 is SVGIG (reference sequence). This CDR3 is CAWRRAGVSYNEQFF. CDR3 nucleotides: TGTGCCTGGAGGAGAGCGGGGGTTTCCTACAATGAGCAGTTCTTC. Combining the CDR3 with reference TRBV30 and TRBJ2-1 gives the whole variable domain SQTIHQWPATLVQPVGSPLSLECTVEGTSNPNLYWYRQAAGRGLQLLFYSVGIGQISSEVPQNLSASRPQDRQFILSSKKLLLSDSGFYLCAWRRAGVSYNEQFFGPGTRLTVL.

This sequence joins TRBV27 and TRBJ2-5, with D perhaps TRBD2 (6 bases). CDR3 length equals 16 residues. From germline, CDR1 is MNHEY and CDR2 SMNVEV (reference sequence). The ends were cut back, 6 bases at V and 8 bases at J, with 25 bases in the middle. The DNA for the CDR3 is TGTGCCAGCAGATTCTCCTTAGCCGGGGAGGTCGAAACCCAGTACTTC. The encoded protein is CASRFSLAGEVETQYF.

This clone was observed once. This chain connects TRBV5-1 to TRBJ2-5; D not certain. Per germline, CDR1 SGHRS and CDR2 YFSETQ. Trimming stripped 2 bases from V and 4 bases from J, with 12 bases between. The length of the CDR3 is 14 residues. The CDR3 loop reads CASSLGRSRETQYF. The CDR3 nucleotides read TGCGCCAGCAGCTTAGGACGGTCTAGAGAGACCCAGTACTTC.

The chain joins TRBV30 to TRBJ2-6; 7 bases map to TRBD1. The germline V gene has CDR1 GTSNPN and CDR2 SVGIG (reference sequence). V lost 2 bases to trimming and J lost 1 base; unmatched junction nucleotides: 2. There are 15 residues in the CDR3. For the CDR3, the DNA is TGTGCCTGGAGTTCAGGGGGATCTGGGGCCAACGTCCTGACTTTC. Translation: CAWSSGGSGANVLTF.

This chain connects TRBV30 to TRBJ2-1, with 10 nucleotides matching TRBD2. The length of the CDR3 is 12 residues. Looked up from germline, CDR1 is GTSNPN and CDR2 is SVGIG (reference sequence). Germline trimming cut 5 bases from V and 7 bases from J; bases unmatched to any gene: 2. CDR3 protein: CAWSSGGNEQFF. The CDR3, as DNA: TGTGCCTGGTCTAGCGGGGGTAATGAGCAGTTCTTC.

The chain uses TRBV7-9 and TRBJ1-5; no clear D. Germline V CDR1 and CDR2: SEHNR, FQNEAQ (reference sequence). V lost 3 bases, J lost 0 bases, and 3 bases lay in between. The CDR3 is 13 amino acids. The DNA of the CDR3 is TGTGCCAGCAGCTTTAGTAGCAATCAGCCCCAGCATTTT. It yields the protein CASSFSSNQPQHF.

There are a few counts of this clone. This chain uses TRBV20-1 with TRBJ2-5; no clear D gene. Trimming removed 0 bases from V and 4 bases from J, with 0 bases in between. Looked up from germline, CDR1 is DFQATT and CDR2 is SNEGSKA (reference sequence). The CDR3 is 10 amino acids. As DNA, the CDR3 is TGCAGTGCTAGAGAAGAGACCCAGTACTTC. It translates to CSAREETQYF.

This clone was seen more than once but under ten times. V usage is TRBV29-1 and J usage is TRBJ2-3; possible D gene TRBD2, 6 bases. The CDR3 has 15 residues. The germline gives CDR1 SQVTM, CDR2 ANQGSEA. With 1 base removed from V and 6 bases from J, the gap between germline ends came to 17 bases. CDR3: CSVEGRGEAPDTQYF. CDR3 DNA sequence: TGCAGCGTTGAAGGGAGGGGCGAGGCACCGGATACGCAGTATTTT.